This T cell receptor beta chain was obtained from a study of radiation and T cells in renal cell carcinoma. Study overall: Nephrectomy followed 15 Gy stereotactic body radiation by 4 weeks. Findings and limits, study-wide: In blood, top tumor clones expanded by 2 weeks, shrinking by 4. Pretreatment tumor biopsies were lacking, so baseline clonotypes are unknown.

Germline trimming cut 5 bases from V and 4 bases from J; bases unmatched to any gene: 6. The CDR3 loop spans 14 amino acids. The germline CDR1 and CDR2 sequences are SEHNR and FQNEAQ (reference sequence). The table came from immunoSEQ multiplex PCR; TCRdb's copy has only in-frame clones and leaves some out. Here the sample spans around 160,000 clones, about 88% being singletons. Stated time point: baseline pretreatment blood. Treatment of the sample: 15 Gy SBRT to primary tumor, nephrectomy 4 weeks later. About this clone itself: What it recognizes is unknown.

V usage is TRBV7-9 and J usage is TRBJ1-2; 8 bases are a match to TRBD1. Sequences were derived from blood, sampled from a patient whose treatment included radiotherapy and nephrectomy. This TCR was sampled from a woman between 65 and 79 years old with renal cell carcinoma. CDR3 amino acids: CASSADRAGYGYTF. In nucleotides, the CDR3 is TGTGCCAGCAGCGCGGACAGGGCTGGCTATGGCTACACCTTC. Together with reference TRBV7-9 and TRBJ1-2, the CDR3 gives the full variable domain: DTGVSQNPRHKITKRGQNVTFRCDPISEHNRLYWYRQTLGQGPEFLTYFQNEAQLEKSRLLSDRFSAERPKGSFSTLEIQRTEQGDSAMYLCASSADRAGYGYTFGSGTRLTVV.